Below are 28 T cell receptor beta chains sequenced from a single sample in a study of blood T cell repertoires in COVID-19. The data were produced by immunoSEQ multiplex PCR, yet TCRdb's version contains in-frame clones alone and is incomplete. Among approximately 150,000 clones listed, 65% to 90% were seen once. Material: peripheral blood. The receptors come from a man between 70 and 80 years old with acute or convalescent COVID-19.

The J gene is TRBJ2-1, the V gene TRBV29-1, with TRBD2 matching 7 bases. Trimming cost V 4 bases and J 13 bases; bases outside gene matches: 13. From germline, CDR1 is SQVTM and CDR2 ANQGSEA. CDR3 length equals 13 residues. CDR3 DNA: TGCAGCGTTGGAGCGGGATCTTGGATTGGTCAGTTCTTC. Translated, it gives CSVGAGSWIGQFF.

A single count supports this clone. The chain recombines TRBV4-3 with TRBJ2-2; TRBD2 might be the D (6 bases). Per the germline V gene, CDR1 is LGHNA and CDR2 is YSLEER. CDR3 length: 17 amino acids. Trimming left V 1 base short and J 0 bases short, with 12 bases between. The CDR3 region is CASSQGAGTANTGELFF. As DNA, the CDR3 is TGCGCCAGCAGCCAAGGCGCCGGGACTGCGAACACCGGGGAGCTGTTTTTT.

This chain joins TRBV7-6 and TRBJ2-3; D might be TRBD2 (6 bases). The V gene's germline CDR1 is SGHVS and CDR2 FNYEAQ. The CDR3 sequence is 15 residues long. The V end was cut by 5 bases, the J end by 1 base, with 13 bases between. The CDR3 spells CASSLSRRGTDTQYF. DNA of the CDR3: TGTGCCAGCAGCCTCTCTAGGAGGGGCACAGATACGCAGTATTTT.

The chain combines TRBV6-2 or TRBV6-3 with TRBJ2-7; 8 bases line up with TRBD1. The CDR3 extends over 12 amino acids. V was pared by 5 bases and J by 9 bases, with 6 bases of the junction left unmatched. Germline CDR1 and CDR2: MNHEY and SVGEGT. CDR3 coding DNA: TGTGCCAGCAGTCGACAGGGGACCGGGCAGTACTTC. Amino acid sequence: CASSRQGTGQYF.

This clone was seen a few times. The gene calls are TRBV25-1 and TRBJ2-7; possible D gene TRBD2, 6 bases. CDR3 size: 14 residues. Deletions cut 6 bases from V and 1 base from J, with 13 bases between. Looked up from germline, CDR1 is MGHDK and CDR2 is SYGVNS. CDR3 bases: TGTGCCAGCAGGGTTGATGGGAGGTCCTACGAGCAGTACTTC. As protein: CASRVDGRSYEQYF.

This clone was seen a single time. Written as DNA, the CDR3 is TGTGCCAGCAGTTCCCTCGGACATTACGAGCAGTACTTC. Encoded protein: CASSSLGHYEQYF. The chain has TRBV6-2 or TRBV6-3 and TRBJ2-7, with a possible D match to TRBD1 (5 bases). V lost 4 bases to trimming and J lost 4 bases, with 11 bases between them. CDR3 size: 13 residues. The V gene's germline CDR1 is MNHEY and CDR2 SVGEGT.

This clone was seen only a few times. The chain couples TRBV4-2 to TRBJ2-7; 9 bases are shared with TRBD2. Trimming took 4 bases from V and 0 from J; bases not matched to a gene: 4. CDR1 LGHNA and CDR2 YNFKEQ come from the germline V gene. CDR3 length: 15 residues. This CDR3 is CASSPRTSDSYEQYF. CDR3 DNA: TGTGCCAGCAGCCCTAGGACTAGCGACTCCTACGAGCAGTACTTC.

This clone was observed a few times. This CDR3 is also generated by other DNA sequences in the sample. This chain uses TRBV7-9 with TRBJ2-3; TRBD2 aligns across 8 bases. Germline-derived CDR1 and CDR2 are SEHNR and FQNEAQ (reference sequence). This CDR3 has 14 amino acids. Trimming removed 3 bases from V and 2 bases from J; junction bases left unmatched: 1. As DNA, the CDR3 is TGTGCCAGCAGCTTTAGCGGGAACACAGATACGCAGTATTTT. Translating gives CASSFSGNTDTQYF.

This chain joins TRBV10-3 and TRBJ1-5, with 10 positions matching TRBD1. The trim removed 3 bases at V and 5 bases at J, leaving 4 bases unmatched. The CDR3 runs to 15 residues. Germline V gene data show CDR1 as ENHRY and CDR2 as SYGVKD. CDR3 nucleotide sequence: TGTGCCATCAGTGATGGGGACAGGGGTCATCAGCCCCAGCATTTT. It is translated as CAISDGDRGHQPQHF.

The chain is built from TRBV6-4 and TRBJ1-1, with D possibly being TRBD1 (5 bases). The CDR3 runs to 15 residues. V gave up 2 bases and J gave up 0 bases, with 10 bases separating them. Germline CDR1 is MRHNA and CDR2 is SNTAGT. The CDR3 DNA follows: TGTGCCAGCAGTGACCGCGGGACTGTGAACACTGAAGCTTTCTTT. Encoded protein: CASSDRGTVNTEAFF.

This sequence joins TRBV27 and TRBJ2-3, with D perhaps TRBD1 (5 bases). The germline CDR1 and CDR2 sequences are MNHEY and SMNVEV (reference sequence). V lost 3 bases to trimming and J lost 3 bases, with 7 bases between them. The CDR3 runs to 13 residues. CDR3 nucleotide sequence: TGTGCCAGCAGTTTCCGACAGACAGATACGCAGTATTTT. The encoded protein is CASSFRQTDTQYF.

This chain connects TRBV27 to TRBJ1-2, with D maybe TRBD1 (6 bases). This CDR3 comprises 14 residues. Trimming removed 6 bases at V and 5 bases at J, with 16 bases between. Germline V gene data show CDR1 as MNHEY and CDR2 as SMNVEV (reference sequence). The CDR3 DNA reads as TGTGCCAGCAGGCCTCTGGGGCAGGGGTATGGCTACACCTTC. It is translated as CASRPLGQGYGYTF.

V is TRBV11-2 and J is TRBJ2-5; maybe TRBD1 (6 bases). The length of the CDR3 is 15 residues. Trimming pared 2 bases from V and 0 bases from J, leaving 10 bases between. Germline-derived CDR1 and CDR2 are SGHAT and FQNNGV. The CDR3 loop is CASSLQGQYQETQYF. The CDR3 coding sequence is TGTGCCAGCAGCTTACAAGGACAGTACCAAGAGACCCAGTACTTC.

The chain is built from TRBV27 and TRBJ2-3, with TRBD2 matching 10 bases. From germline, CDR1 is MNHEY and CDR2 SMNVEV (reference sequence). The length of the CDR3 is 16 residues. V gave up 9 bases and J gave up 3 bases; unmatched junction bases: 12. This CDR3 reads CASSHLAGGGTDTQYF. The CDR3, as DNA: TGTGCCAGTTCTCATTTAGCGGGAGGAGGGACAGATACGCAGTATTTT.

This chain links TRBV24-1 with TRBJ2-3, with 10 nucleotides matching TRBD2. Losses at the gene ends were 3 bases for V and 3 bases for J; bases not matched to a gene: 8. CDR1 and CDR2 from the germline V gene are KGHDR and SFDVKD. The CDR3 is 17 residues long. The CDR3 DNA reads as TGTGCCACCAGTGATCGAGGACTAGCGGAGACTACAGATACGCAGTATTTT. It codes for CATSDRGLAETTDTQYF.

J is TRBJ2-2 and V is TRBV4-1, with D possibly matching TRBD2 (6 bases). CDR1 MGHRA and CDR2 YSYEKL come from the germline V gene. There are 14 residues in the CDR3. V was cut by 7 bases and J by 2 bases, with 11 bases left in between. CDR3 coding DNA: TGCGCCAGCAACTTCGGGGGTAACACCGGGGAGCTGTTTTTT. Amino acid sequence: CASNFGGNTGELFF.

CDR3 DNA: TGTGCCATCAGTGATCAGGCTGGCGGGGCAGGGGAGACCCAGTACTTC. Translation: CAISDQAGGAGETQYF. The chain uses TRBV10-3 and TRBJ2-5; the D gene is possibly TRBD2 (6 bases). The CDR3 consists of 16 residues. The germline gives CDR1 ENHRY, CDR2 SYGVKD. V lost 3 bases, J lost 5 bases, and 19 bases lay in between.

This rearrangement joins TRBV10-3 to TRBJ2-7; 10 nucleotides match TRBD1. J lost 5 bases, V lost 4 bases, and 5 bases had no gene match. The CDR3 is made up of 14 amino acids. In germline, CDR1 is ENHRY, CDR2 SYGVKD. As DNA, the CDR3 is TGTGCCATCAGTGGGGGACAGGGGATCAACGAGCAGTACTTC. Translation gives CAISGGQGINEQYF.

V usage is TRBV28 and J usage is TRBJ1-4; a weak D match, TRBD1 (5 bases). V dropped 6 bases and J dropped 13 bases, with 18 bases sitting between them. The germline V gene has CDR1 MDHEN and CDR2 SYDVKM. The CDR3 has 13 residues. Here the CDR3 reads CASRPRRGGVLFF. The CDR3 DNA reads TGTGCCAGCAGACCACGGCGGGGGGGTGTACTGTTTTTT.

The genes are TRBV30 and TRBJ2-1; 12 bases agree with TRBD2. This CDR3 spans 17 amino acids. CDR1 is GTSNPN and CDR2 is SVGIG in the germline V gene (reference sequence). Trimming took 3 bases from V and 5 from J; bases not matched to a gene: 11. Here the CDR3 reads CAWSGGWTSGDNNEQFF. The CDR3 nucleotides are TGTGCCTGGAGCGGGGGCTGGACTAGCGGGGACAACAATGAGCAGTTCTTC.

This sequence joins TRBV18 and TRBJ2-3; a weak D match, TRBD2 (7 bases). Trimming stripped 3 bases from V and 2 bases from J, with 15 bases between. CDR3 size: 16 residues. Looked up from germline, CDR1 is KGHSH and CDR2 is LQKENI. The CDR3 region is CASSPPWRGPTDTQYF. DNA for the CDR3: TGTGCCAGCTCACCGCCCTGGCGGGGGCCCACAGATACGCAGTATTTT.

The chain has TRBV7-2 and TRBJ2-1, with 7 bases aligning to TRBD2. The CDR3 runs to 14 residues. Germline values: CDR1 SGHTA, CDR2 FQGNSA. The trim removed 0 bases at V and 9 bases at J, leaving 5 bases unmatched. The CDR3 spells CASSLAGGLVEQFF. The CDR3 nucleotides read TGTGCCAGCAGCTTAGCGGGAGGGCTCGTTGAGCAGTTCTTC.

V is TRBV30 and J is TRBJ2-7, with 9 bases that match TRBD2. Germline CDR1 is GTSNPN and CDR2 is SVGIG (reference sequence). The V segment lost 3 bases and the J segment 2 bases; nucleotides outside the gene matches: 5. This CDR3 has 14 amino acids. CDR3 sequence: CAWREAGGAYEQYF. The CDR3, as DNA: TGTGCCTGGAGGGAAGCGGGAGGAGCCTACGAGCAGTACTTC.

The chain uses TRBV21-1 and TRBJ2-4; the table's D call, TRBD2, has no DNA check behind it. TRBV21-1 constitutes a pseudogene. The CDR3 is made up of 18 amino acids. CDR3 in DNA: TGTGCCAGCAGCAAAGGGCCGGGAGGGGAGCTAGCCAAAAACATTCAGTACTTC. This encodes CASSKGPGGELAKNIQYF.

The gene calls are TRBV6-5 and TRBJ2-7; 10 bases line up with TRBD1. Per the germline V gene, CDR1 is MNHEY and CDR2 is SVGAGI. The CDR3 loop spans 14 amino acids. The J segment lost 4 bases and the V segment lost 8 bases, leaving 8 bases of the junction unmatched. This CDR3 reads CASHTGTGAYEQYF. Written as DNA, the CDR3 is TGTGCCAGCCATACCGGGACAGGGGCTTACGAGCAGTACTTC.

The rearrangement links TRBV4-3 to TRBJ1-2; 7 nucleotides line up with TRBD1. The CDR3 is made up of 14 amino acids. Germline V gene data show CDR1 as LGHNA and CDR2 as YSLEER. Trimming cost V 2 bases and J 2 bases; bases outside gene matches: 2. CDR3 bases: TGCGCCAGCAGCCAATCGACAGGGAACTATGGCTACACCTTC. Amino acid sequence: CASSQSTGNYGYTF.

The CDR3 region is CATSENKNYGYTF. CDR3 coding DNA: TGTGCCACCAGTGAAAACAAGAACTATGGCTACACCTTC. V usage is TRBV24-1 and J usage is TRBJ1-2; D is unclear. Germline V gene lookup returns CDR1 KGHDR and CDR2 SFDVKD. Trimming shortened V by 4 bases and J by 2 bases, and 7 bases separated the two germline ends. The CDR3 sequence is 13 residues long.

CDR3 loop: CASSPGDRLNGYTF. The CDR3 region has the DNA TGTGCCAGCTCGCCAGGGGACAGGCTAAATGGCTACACCTTC. The chain has TRBV28 and TRBJ1-2, with TRBD1 matching 8 bases. Trimming cost V 8 bases and J 6 bases; bases outside gene matches: 11. The CDR3 is 14 amino acids. Germline lookup yields CDR1 MDHEN and CDR2 SYDVKM.